The present T cell receptor (beta chain) was sequenced within a study of CD8 T cells in ankylosing spondylitis (dated by TCRdb to 2016 to 2017). Regarding the complete study: The study profiled T cell receptor beta repertoires in healthy donors and ankylosing spondylitis patients to find disease-linked TCR variants. The full study cohort comprised approximately 23 ankylosing spondylitis patients and roughly 110 healthy donors. Peripheral blood samples were taken, and synovial fluid was additionally collected from ankylosing spondylitis patients. Overall study outcomes, separate from this receptor: Some motif variants had previously been reported in the synovial fluid and blood of reactive arthritis patients, which suggests shared mechanisms of disease initiation. The disease-linked clones were reported to be significantly enriched in matched synovial fluid samples from ankylosing spondylitis patients. In peripheral blood, the disease-linked clones were found at relatively low frequencies and had a CD8+ phenotype. A TCR beta motif of seven or eight highly homologous amino acid variants appeared characteristic of blood from ankylosing spondylitis patients.

There are 16 amino acids in the CDR3, from cysteine to phenylalanine inclusive. Only CDR3 DNA remains: 48 bases, in frame from the first base. V loses 5 bases at its end and J loses 1 base; junction bases beyond the gene matches: 6. The germline V gene supplies CDR1 SGHNT and CDR2 YENEEA. The reads were generated on an Illumina HiSeq 2500. Quantitative 5'-RACE with molecular barcodes was used to prepare TCR beta libraries. The original pipeline was this. To identify disease-linked TCR variants, a new computational method was used, one built on a probabilistic model of VDJ rearrangement. TCRdb cleaned the public reads at Q25 with fastp, built clones with MiXCR and kept in-frame beta chains. Rows with one shared CDR3 protein collapse into an entry with the most common genes and DNA. None of the V and J calls come from the authors' own analysis; TCRdb made them. Across this sample there are more than 150,000 distinct CDR3 sequences, with approximately 18% seen only once. The ten most abundant clones make up around 4.5% of the sample.

With respect to this clonotype: Its antigen has not been determined. No base-level quality is on record; no much larger clone is a single base apart.

The V and J segments used are TRBV11-3 and TRBJ2-5, and 11 bases in between align with TRBD2. The sequence derives from a male donor under 30 with ankylosing spondylitis or in good health (not recorded which). Donor details come from another sample of the same person, matched by shared clones. The sample taken for sequencing was blood, either unsorted or a sorted T cell fraction (not recorded which). The CDR3 reads CASSTRLAGPQETQYF. Here is the DNA: TGTGCCAGCAGCACGAGACTAGCGGGGCCCCAAGAGACCCAGTACTTC.